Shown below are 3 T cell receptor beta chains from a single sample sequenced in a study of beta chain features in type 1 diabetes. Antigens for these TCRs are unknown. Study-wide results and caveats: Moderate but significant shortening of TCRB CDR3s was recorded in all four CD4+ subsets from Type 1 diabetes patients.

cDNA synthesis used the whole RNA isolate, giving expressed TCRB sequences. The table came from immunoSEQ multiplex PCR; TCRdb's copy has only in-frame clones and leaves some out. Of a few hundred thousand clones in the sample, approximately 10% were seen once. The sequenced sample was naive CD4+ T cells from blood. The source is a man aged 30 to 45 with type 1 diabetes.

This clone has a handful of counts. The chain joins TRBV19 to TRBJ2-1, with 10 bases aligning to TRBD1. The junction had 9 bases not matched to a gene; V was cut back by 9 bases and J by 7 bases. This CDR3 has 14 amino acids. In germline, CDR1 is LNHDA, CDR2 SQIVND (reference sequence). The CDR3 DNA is TGTGCCAGCCGGGGACAGGGGATAAGAAATGAGCAGTTCTTC. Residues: CASRGQGIRNEQFF.

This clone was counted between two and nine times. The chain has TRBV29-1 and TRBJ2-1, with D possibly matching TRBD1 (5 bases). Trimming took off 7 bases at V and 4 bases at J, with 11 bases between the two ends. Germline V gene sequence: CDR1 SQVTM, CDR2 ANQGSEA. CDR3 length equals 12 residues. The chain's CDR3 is CSARTLYNEQFF. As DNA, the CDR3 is TGCAGCGCTAGGACACTGTACAATGAGCAGTTCTTC.

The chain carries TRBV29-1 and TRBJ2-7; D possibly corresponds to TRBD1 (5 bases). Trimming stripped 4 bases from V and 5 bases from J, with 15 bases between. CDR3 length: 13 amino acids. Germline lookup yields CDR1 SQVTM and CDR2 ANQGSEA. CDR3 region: CSVAILWGHEQYF. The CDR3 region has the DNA TGCAGCGTTGCAATCCTCTGGGGCCACGAGCAGTACTTC.